This paragraph reports one T cell receptor (beta chain). What antigen it recognizes has not been identified. No base quality values were provided; no much bigger clone lies one nucleotide off. Reading from cysteine to phenylalanine, the CDR3 counts 13 amino acids. The retained sequence is limited to the CDR3, 39 bases, with the frame set at the first base. For CDR1 and CDR2, the germline V gene lists SGHDT and YYEEEE. Trimming takes 1 base from V and 5 bases from J, and the germline ends sit 9 bases apart. The data stem from a study of vaccination and CD4 T cells after COVID-19 (dated by TCRdb to 2021 to 2024). Looking at the study overall: Every convalescent patient had a positive nasal swab PCR test for SARS-CoV-2, with mild disease in 8 to 10 patients and severe disease in one. In the convalescent cohort there were six males and four females, among whom were two Hispanic individuals, seven Caucasians, two Asians and one multiracial person. Two doses of either the Pfizer-BioNTech BNT162b2 vaccine (n=8) or the Moderna mRNA-1273 vaccine (n=2) were administered to participants. Post-COVID blood samples from convalescent patients were collected a median of approximately 93 days after diagnosis, with a range of 35 to 161 days. Post-vaccine blood samples were obtained a median of about 77 days after the second vaccine dose, with a range of about 14 to 250 days. A few convalescent patients were sampled both early after vaccination (day 14) and late after vaccination (days 161 to 241). For stimulating the cultures, overlapping spike peptide pools were used, derived from SARS-CoV-2 as well as from the common cold coronaviruses HCoV-NL63, HCoV-OC43 and HCoV-229E. As controls, cultures received a CEFX viral epitope pool (the positive control), an HIV-1 Nef peptide pool (the negative control), or no peptide at all. The spike-specific CD4+ TCR repertoire was compared before and after mRNA vaccination in over 9 COVID-19 convalescent patients and 4 infection-naive healthy vaccine recipients. Overall results and qualifications from the work: Of the vaccine-specific clones found in convalescent patients, nearly all (304 of 307) were mono-reactive for SARS-CoV-2 spike instead of being cross-reactive with common cold coronaviruses. The median count of SARS-CoV-2-reactive clonotypes went up from 20 to 25 after infection to 38 after vaccination, although the change was not significant. In convalescent patients, a median around 90% of post-vaccine SARS-CoV-2-reactive clones were detected only after vaccination, and vaccine-specific priming was suggested by this finding. The number of convalescent patients in the study was relatively small, and the study did not examine early timepoints following natural infection.

Receptor amplification or capture employed PCR. DNA from cultured CD4+ T cells was subjected to TCR sequencing with the Oncomine TCR Beta short-read assay at the Johns Hopkins FTIC core. The QIAamp micro DNA kit was used to extract genomic DNA from the cultured CD4+ T cells. Oncomine TCR Beta libraries from cultured CD4+ T cells were pooled with unique dual indexes and sequenced on an Illumina iSeq 100. As for the original processing: Non-productive sequences were filtered out, and CDR3s that did not start with C, did not end with F or W, or were shorter than 7 amino acids were discarded. The MANAFEST web application identified antigen-specific clonotypes by comparing peptide-stimulated wells against reference wells and other culture wells. To be called positive, a clone needed an FDR below 0.05, an odds ratio above 5, and a productive frequency above 0.1% in at least two of three replicate wells. A clonotype counted as cross-reactive if it showed significant expansion both in the SARS-CoV-2 spike wells and in at least one common cold coronavirus spike condition. Similarity between CDR3 sequences was evaluated in R version 3.6.1 using Levenshtein distances (stringdist) and unrooted phylogenetic trees (ape). TCRdb redid the processing of the public reads, applying fastp at Q25 and MiXCR, and retained in-frame beta chains. Identical CDR3 proteins give one entry, which carries the most common genes and DNA. In this record, the V and J calls reflect TCRdb's handling and not the investigators' own analysis. The sample data list about 18,000 distinct CDR3 sequences, and roughly half of these were observed just once. 13% of the sample is in the top ten clones.

According to the study, the label for this sample's time point signals: late sampling 161 to 241 days after vaccination in three convalescent patients. The treatment or condition tag for this specimen amounts to: roughly 10-day PBMC culture with coronavirus spike peptide pools or control peptides (ViraFEST assay). The study used the ViraFEST assay, which expanded antigen-specific T cells with peptide pools and then identified expanded clonotypes by TCR sequencing. The convalescent patients' positive SARS-CoV-2 PCR tests were from March to December 2020, which was before the Alpha, Beta and Delta variants emerged in the United States. PBMCs were cultured at 1.5 million to 2 million per well in IMDM supplemented with approximately 4.7% human AB serum and about 10 IU/ml IL-2, with around 10 ug/ml peptide pools added. On days 3 and 7, half of the culture medium was replaced with fresh IL-2-containing medium. CD4+ T cells were isolated after approximately ten days of culture through negative selection using the EasySep CD4+ T cell isolation kit. Ficoll-Paque Plus gradient centrifugation was used to isolate PBMCs from whole blood, and the isolated PBMCs were then either used fresh or cryopreserved at -140C. Culture conditions were generally each tested in triplicate wells.

Specimen: CD4+ T cells from blood, cultured in vitro, collected about 7 months after SARS-CoV-2 vaccination. The TCR sequence derives from a human donor who had recovered from COVID-19. This chain joins TRBV5-6 to TRBJ2-5; a confident D gene designation cannot be given. The CDR3 reads CASSLLTAETQYF. The nucleotides are TGTGCCAGCAGCTTGCTCACGGCGGAGACCCAGTACTTC. With all but the CDR3 taken from the reference TRBV5-6 and TRBJ2-5 genes, the full variable domain is: DAGVTQSPTHLIKTRGQQVTLRCSPKSGHDTVSWYQQALGQGPQFIFQYYEEEERQRGNFPDRFSGHQFPNYSSELNVNALLLGDSALYLCASSLLTAETQYFGPGTRLLVL.